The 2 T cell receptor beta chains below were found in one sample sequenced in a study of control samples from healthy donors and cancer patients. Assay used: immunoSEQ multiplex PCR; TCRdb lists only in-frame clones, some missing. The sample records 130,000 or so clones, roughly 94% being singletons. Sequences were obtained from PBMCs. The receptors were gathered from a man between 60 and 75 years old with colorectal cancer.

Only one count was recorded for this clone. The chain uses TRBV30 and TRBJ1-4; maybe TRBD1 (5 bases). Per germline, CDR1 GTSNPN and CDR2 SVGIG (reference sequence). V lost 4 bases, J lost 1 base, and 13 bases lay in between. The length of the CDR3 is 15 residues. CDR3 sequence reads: CAWTSPGRTNEKLFF. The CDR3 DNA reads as TGTGCCTGGACTAGTCCAGGGCGAACTAATGAAAAACTGTTTTTT.

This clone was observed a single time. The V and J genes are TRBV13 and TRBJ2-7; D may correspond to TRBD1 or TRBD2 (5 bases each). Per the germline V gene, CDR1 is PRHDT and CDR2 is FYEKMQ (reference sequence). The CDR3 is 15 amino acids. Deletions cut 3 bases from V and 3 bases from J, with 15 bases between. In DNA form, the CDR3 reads TGTGCCAGCAGCTTGAAGGGGCTAGCTGGCTACGAGCAGTACTTC. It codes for CASSLKGLAGYEQYF.